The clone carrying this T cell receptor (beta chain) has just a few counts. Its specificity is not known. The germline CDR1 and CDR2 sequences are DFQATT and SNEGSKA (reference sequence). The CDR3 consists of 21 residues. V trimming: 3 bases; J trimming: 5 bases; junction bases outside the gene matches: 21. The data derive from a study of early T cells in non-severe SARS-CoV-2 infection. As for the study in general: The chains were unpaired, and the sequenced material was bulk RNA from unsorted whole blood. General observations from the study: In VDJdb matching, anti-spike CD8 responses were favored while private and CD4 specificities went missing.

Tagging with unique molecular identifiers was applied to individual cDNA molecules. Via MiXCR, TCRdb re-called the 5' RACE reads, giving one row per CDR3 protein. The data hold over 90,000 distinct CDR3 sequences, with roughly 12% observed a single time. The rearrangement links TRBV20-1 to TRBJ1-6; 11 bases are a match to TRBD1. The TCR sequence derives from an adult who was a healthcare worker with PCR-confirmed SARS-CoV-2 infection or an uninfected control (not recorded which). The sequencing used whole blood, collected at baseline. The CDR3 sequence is CSARSDCPGQGVVADNSPLHF. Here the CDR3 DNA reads TGCAGTGCTAGGTCAGATTGCCCGGGACAGGGGGTGGTAGCCGATAATTCACCCCTCCACTTT.